The 15 T cell receptor beta chains below all came from one sample that was sequenced in a study of CD8 T cells in Susac syndrome. The authors reverse transcribed roughly 0.5 to 1 ug RNA with random hexamers. TCRdb recomputed calls from the immunoSEQ multiplex PCR reads with MiXCR, one row per CDR3 protein. The table has 180,000 or so distinct CDR3 sequences, about 95% seen once. Sequencing was carried out using CD4+ T cells from PBMCs. These receptors originate from a human donor in good health.

This rearrangement joins TRBV28 to TRBJ1-5; no firm D call. Germline V lookup: CDR1 MDHEN, CDR2 SYDVKM. This CDR3 has 14 amino acids. V was clipped by 7 bases and J by 1 base, with 11 bases between them. CDR3 sequence (DNA): TGTGCCAGCACTAACGGGCTGAGCAATCAGCCCCAGCATTTT. It translates to CASTNGLSNQPQHF.

The chain combines TRBV5-6 with TRBJ2-3; 8 positions match TRBD1. Trimming at V came to 4 bases and at J to 1 base, leaving 5 bases not matched to a gene. This CDR3 spans 15 amino acids. The germline V gene encodes CDR1 SGHDT and CDR2 YYEEEE. This CDR3 reads CASSTGQGGTDTQYF. In nucleotides, the CDR3 is TGTGCCAGCAGCACCGGACAGGGCGGCACAGATACGCAGTATTTT.

The V call is TRBV27, the J call TRBJ2-6, with D hard to call. Per the germline V gene, CDR1 is MNHEY and CDR2 is SMNVEV (reference sequence). Trimming left V 7 bases short and J 0 bases short, with 7 bases between. The CDR3 extends over 14 amino acids. CDR3 nucleotide sequence: TGTGCCAGCACCCCGGCCTCTGGGGCCAACGTCCTGACTTTC. The encoded protein is CASTPASGANVLTF.

This chain joins TRBV7-9 and TRBJ2-1, with 12 bases matching TRBD1. V was clipped by 1 base and J by 4 bases; unmatched bases: 5. Looked up from germline, CDR1 is SEHNR and CDR2 is FQNEAQ (reference sequence). This CDR3 contains 17 residues. As DNA, the CDR3 is TGTGCCAGCAGCTTAGAGGGGGACAGGGGGCCTTACAATGAGCAGTTCTTC. Translated: CASSLEGDRGPYNEQFF.

The chain employs TRBV29-1 and TRBJ2-7; TRBD2 matches 7 bases. CDR1 is SQVTM and CDR2 is ANQGSEA in the germline V gene. V lost 5 bases, J lost 5 bases, and 12 bases stayed unmatched. This CDR3 is built from 14 residues. In nucleotides, the CDR3 is TGCAGCGTTCACCTAACGGGAGGTCCGGACGAGCAGTACTTC. It encodes CSVHLTGGPDEQYF.

The genes are TRBV20-1 and TRBJ2-7; D remains unclear. Deletions cut 3 bases from V and 7 bases from J, with 16 bases between. The CDR3 contains 13 residues. The germline V gene has CDR1 DFQATT and CDR2 SNEGSKA (reference sequence). This CDR3 reads CSARRISAGEQYF. The DNA for the CDR3 is TGCAGTGCTAGGAGGATATCAGCCGGGGAGCAGTACTTC.

The chain joins TRBV30 to TRBJ2-7; 8 nucleotides line up with TRBD2. The CDR3 has 14 residues. Germline assignment: CDR1 GTSNPN and CDR2 SVGIG (reference sequence). V was pared by 4 bases and J by 7 bases, with 12 bases of the junction left unmatched. The CDR3: CAWTGGTRRYEQYF. CDR3 nucleotides: TGTGCCTGGACAGGTGGGACTAGGCGTTATGAGCAGTACTTC.

The chain carries TRBV4-3 and TRBJ2-1, with TRBD2 matching 7 bases. With V trimmed by 0 bases and J by 3 bases, 5 bases remained unmatched. The CDR3 totals 16 residues. Looked up from germline, CDR1 is LGHNA and CDR2 is YSLEER. In DNA form, the CDR3 reads TGCGCCAGCAGCCAAGATTGGCGGGAGTTCTACAATGAGCAGTTCTTC. Translated: CASSQDWREFYNEQFF.

The gene calls are TRBV7-2 and TRBJ2-1, with 11 bases matching TRBD2. CDR3 length: 15 residues. The germline gives CDR1 SGHTA, CDR2 FQGNSA. With V trimmed by 3 bases and J by 5 bases, 3 bases remained unmatched. The CDR3 loop reads CASSLTSGNDNEQFF. The CDR3 DNA reads TGTGCCAGCAGCTTGACTAGCGGGAATGACAATGAGCAGTTCTTC.

This chain links TRBV14 with TRBJ2-2, with 9 bases fitting TRBD1. Trimming at V came to 4 bases and at J to 7 bases, leaving 4 bases not matched to a gene. The CDR3 sequence is 14 residues long. Germline V gene data show CDR1 as SGHDN and CDR2 as FVKESK. The CDR3 protein is CASSRGQGVGELFF. The CDR3 nucleotides are TGTGCCAGCAGCCGGGGACAGGGAGTCGGGGAGCTGTTTTTT.

The chain couples TRBV29-1 to TRBJ2-1; 8 bases map to TRBD1. This CDR3 contains 14 residues. J gave up 9 bases and V 8 bases, and 15 bases lay outside the gene matches. Germline V gene sequence: CDR1 SQVTM, CDR2 ANQGSEA. The DNA for the CDR3 is TGCAGCACCCGAACCCAGGGGGCGTTGTTTGAGCAGTTCTTC. Amino acid sequence: CSTRTQGALFEQFF.

The chain couples TRBV4-2 to TRBJ2-1; either TRBD1 or TRBD2 may fit D (6 bases each). This CDR3 spans 16 amino acids. Trimming took 0 bases from V and 1 from J, leaving 10 bases between them. Looked up from germline, CDR1 is LGHNA and CDR2 is YNFKEQ. DNA for the CDR3: TGTGCCAGCAGCCAAGATTGGGGGGCTTCCTACAATGAGCAGTTCTTC. Its translation: CASSQDWGASYNEQFF.

J is TRBJ2-1 and V is TRBV29-1; possibly TRBD2 for D (5 bases). Germline CDR1 is SQVTM and CDR2 is ANQGSEA. V was clipped by 4 bases and J by 0 bases, with 7 bases between them. The CDR3 spans 13 residues. The CDR3 loop is CSVAGSSYNEQFF. DNA of the CDR3: TGCAGCGTTGCGGGGAGCTCCTACAATGAGCAGTTCTTC.

This clonotype was recorded only once. The chain links TRBV21-1 to TRBJ2-5; TRBD1 reflects the table's D call only, with no check against the DNA. TRBV21-1 is an annotated pseudogene. The CDR3 loop spans 14 amino acids. CDR3 region: CASSLRGQEETQYF. CDR3 in DNA: TGTGCCAGCAGCCTCAGGGGCCAAGAAGAGACCCAGTACTTC.

The DNA of the CDR3 is TGTGCCTGGAGTGTTGTTGGAGCTGGACTAAAGGACACTGAAGCTTTCTTT. Protein product: CAWSVVGAGLKDTEAFF. The chain carries TRBV30 and TRBJ1-1; D unclear. CDR3 size: 17 residues. CDR1 is GTSNPN, CDR2 SVGIG, per germline (reference sequence). Between the trimmed V and J ends, which lost 0 bases and 3 bases, there was a span of 20 bases.